The 21 T cell receptor beta chains in this list originate from one sample, sequenced in a study of T cell responses to AZD1222 COVID-19 vaccine. The table came from immunoSEQ multiplex PCR; TCRdb's copy has only in-frame clones and leaves some out. This table has about 170,000 clones, roughly 93% appearing once. Sequences were derived from peripheral blood, sampled on day 0 of AZD1222 vaccination. The receptors were sampled from an adult in good health.

The chain carries TRBV7-9 and TRBJ2-1; TRBD1 agrees at 7 bases. Looked up from germline, CDR1 is SEHNR and CDR2 is FQNEAQ (reference sequence). The ends lost 2 bases at V and 16 bases at J; junction bases unmatched: 11. There are 13 residues in the CDR3. The CDR3 DNA follows: TGTGCCAGCAGCTTAAGCTTCGTGACAGGGAATTTCTTC. It translates to CASSLSFVTGNFF. The whole variable domain, filled in from reference TRBV7-9 and TRBJ2-1, reads DTGVSQNPRHKITKRGQNVTFRCDPISEHNRLYWYRQTLGQGPEFLTYFQNEAQLEKSRLLSDRFSAERPKGSFSTLEIQRTEQGDSAMYLCASSLSFVTGNFFGPGTRLTVL.

The genes are TRBV5-1 and TRBJ2-5, with D perhaps being TRBD1 or TRBD2 (5 bases each). Germline V CDR1 and CDR2: SGHRS, YFSETQ. Trimming stripped 4 bases from V and 4 bases from J, with 14 bases between. The CDR3 has 14 amino acids. CDR3 protein: CASSPWGRLETQYF. The CDR3, as DNA: TGCGCCAGCAGCCCCTGGGGGAGACTAGAGACCCAGTACTTC. Full variable domain (rest looked up from reference TRBV5-1 and TRBJ2-5): KAGVTQTPRYLIKTRGQQVTLSCSPISGHRSVSWYQQTPGQGLQFLFEYFSETQRNKGNFPGRFSGRQFSNSRSEMNVSTLELGDSALYLCASSPWGRLETQYFGPGTRLLVL.

This chain joins TRBV5-1 and TRBJ1-6, with TRBD1 as a possible D gene (5 bases). Germline CDR1 SGHRS, CDR2 YFSETQ. CDR3 length: 14 residues. Between the trimmed V and J ends, which lost 2 bases and 8 bases, there was a span of 11 bases. This CDR3 reads CASSFRGGDSPLHF. CDR3 bases: TGCGCCAGCAGCTTCCGGGGAGGGGATTCACCCCTCCACTTT.

J is TRBJ1-4 and V is TRBV7-9; D is uncertain. The V end was cut by 1 base, the J end by 8 bases, with 11 bases between. The CDR3 consists of 14 residues. Germline-derived CDR1 and CDR2 are SEHNR and FQNEAQ (reference sequence). CDR3 sequence: CASSLVPTNEKLFF. In DNA form, the CDR3 reads TGTGCCAGCAGCTTAGTCCCGACAAACGAAAAACTGTTTTTT.

The rearrangement uses TRBV6-6 and TRBJ1-2; D perhaps matches TRBD1 (6 bases). CDR1 and CDR2 from the germline V gene are MNHNY and SVGAGI (reference sequence). V lost 3 bases and J 4 bases, leaving 15 bases between the germline ends. CDR3 length: 15 amino acids. This CDR3 reads CASSYGVDSTYGYTF. The CDR3 nucleotides are TGTGCCAGCAGTTATGGGGTGGACAGCACCTATGGCTACACCTTC.

The chain is built from TRBV3-1 (or the pseudogene TRBV3-2) and TRBJ2-1; the match to TRBD2 covers 9 bases. J lost 7 bases, V lost 4 bases, and 8 bases had no gene match. Germline V gene lookup returns CDR1 LGHDT and CDR2 YNNKEL (reference sequence). This CDR3 is built from 15 residues. This chain's CDR3 is CASSLGLAGRNEQFF. DNA of the CDR3: TGTGCCAGCAGCCTGGGCCTAGCGGGACGAAATGAGCAGTTCTTC.

V and J are TRBV3-1 (or the pseudogene TRBV3-2) and TRBJ1-5; D might be TRBD1 (5 bases). CDR1 is LGHDT and CDR2 is YNNKEL in the germline V gene (reference sequence). Trimming took 3 bases from V and 3 from J, leaving 21 bases between them. The CDR3 has 18 amino acids. The CDR3 nucleotides read TGTGCCAGCAGCCACTCTGGGGCCGGGGGATTTCTCAATCAGCCCCAGCATTTT. Translated: CASSHSGAGGFLNQPQHF.

The J gene is TRBJ1-4, the V gene TRBV6-5; D gene uncertain. The germline CDR1 and CDR2 sequences are MNHEY and SVGAGI. The CDR3 covers 14 residues. The germline V and J ends were trimmed by 2 bases and 11 bases, with 15 bases remaining between them. In DNA form, the CDR3 reads TGTGCCAGCAGTTACATGATGGACGGGCCCAAACTGTTTTTT. This codes for CASSYMMDGPKLFF.

V and J are TRBV18 and TRBJ1-1, with D unclear. Trimming left V 6 bases short and J 5 bases short, with 22 bases between. This CDR3 has 16 amino acids. CDR1 is KGHSH and CDR2 is LQKENI in the germline V gene. The CDR3 DNA follows: TGTGCCAGCTCCGCGGTGGGATCATCCCAGGTAACTGAAGCTTTCTTT. This codes for CASSAVGSSQVTEAFF.

This chain links TRBV5-4 with TRBJ1-2, with a possible D match to TRBD1 (5 bases). V was trimmed by 4 bases and J by 0 bases, leaving 13 bases between them. CDR3 length: 15 residues. The V gene's germline CDR1 is SGHNT and CDR2 YYREEE (reference sequence). The CDR3 region has the DNA TGTGCCAGCAGCCGGGACCCGGGCCCTAACTATGGCTACACCTTC. Translating gives CASSRDPGPNYGYTF.

The V call is TRBV19, the J call TRBJ1-2, with D perhaps matching TRBD1 (5 bases). CDR3 length: 13 amino acids. Trimming removed 3 bases from V and 7 bases from J, with 12 bases in between. The germline gives CDR1 LNHDA, CDR2 SQIVND (reference sequence). The CDR3 sequence: CASSISGGVGYTF. Here the CDR3 DNA reads TGTGCCAGTAGTATCTCCGGGGGAGTTGGCTACACCTTC. Full variable domain (outside the CDR3, taken from reference TRBV19 and TRBJ1-2): DGGITQSPKYLFRKEGQNVTLSCEQNLNHDAMYWYRQDPGQGLRLIYYSQIVNDFQKGDIAEGYSVSREKKESFPLTVTSAQKNPTAFYLCASSISGGVGYTFGSGTRLTVV.

This sequence joins TRBV5-1 and TRBJ2-7, with D perhaps matching TRBD1 (7 bases). The CDR3 has 13 amino acids. Per germline, CDR1 SGHRS and CDR2 YFSETQ. The V and J ends lost 4 bases and 3 bases respectively, with 11 bases between them. DNA for the CDR3: TGCGCCAGCAGCCCTCAGGGGGGCTACGAGCAGTACTTC. Its translation is CASSPQGGYEQYF.

There are a few counts of this clone. V usage is TRBV7-8 and J usage is TRBJ1-1, with 8 bases that match TRBD1. Germline CDR1 SGHVS, CDR2 FQNEAQ. With 0 bases clipped from V and 8 bases from J, the junction kept 8 bases outside the gene matches. The CDR3 is made up of 15 amino acids. CDR3 DNA sequence: TGTGCCAGCAGCTTAGCGCTAAGGACAGGGCGGGAAGCTTTCTTT. It is translated as CASSLALRTGREAFF. Filled out from reference TRBV7-8 and TRBJ1-1, the complete variable domain reads GAGVSQSPRYKVAKRGQDVALRCDPISGHVSLFWYQQALGQGPEFLTYFQNEAQLDKSGLPSDRFFAERPEGSVSTLKIQRTQQEDSAVYLCASSLALRTGREAFFGQGTRLTVV.

The J gene is TRBJ2-7, the V gene TRBV12-3 or TRBV12-4, with 8 bases aligning to TRBD1. V dropped 7 bases and J dropped 5; count of bases not matched to a gene: 7. CDR3 length: 13 amino acids. CDR3 in DNA: TGTGCCAGCACCGACGGACAGGGAGACGAGCAGTACTTC. Translation: CASTDGQGDEQYF.

This chain uses TRBV19 with TRBJ2-3; D not resolved. Trimming pared 2 bases from V and 4 bases from J, leaving 10 bases between. The germline V gene encodes CDR1 LNHDA and CDR2 SQIVND (reference sequence). The CDR3 covers 14 residues. DNA of the CDR3: TGTGCCAGTAGTATACGTGCGCCGTCAGATACGCAGTATTTT. Protein sequence: CASSIRAPSDTQYF.

The rearrangement links TRBV14 to TRBJ2-3; TRBD2 is a possible D gene (5 bases). The CDR3 sequence is 13 residues long. The germline V and J ends were trimmed by 2 bases and 6 bases, with 9 bases remaining between them. Germline V gene lookup returns CDR1 SGHDN and CDR2 FVKESK. CDR3 residues: CASSQTGRDTQYF. CDR3 nucleotide sequence: TGTGCCAGCAGCCAAACGGGAAGGGATACGCAGTATTTT.

This rearrangement joins TRBV18 to TRBJ1-2; D is uncertain. Germline lookup yields CDR1 KGHSH and CDR2 LQKENI. The ends were cut back, 0 bases at V and 0 bases at J, with 8 bases in the middle. The CDR3 is made up of 15 amino acids. DNA for the CDR3: TGTGCCAGCTCACCACCGGGAGGGTCTAACTATGGCTACACCTTC. Translated: CASSPPGGSNYGYTF.

The V and J genes are TRBV6-5 and TRBJ2-2; 10 nucleotides line up with TRBD2. The CDR3 spans 14 residues. Per germline, CDR1 MNHEY and CDR2 SVGAGI. Trimming removed 6 bases from V and 7 bases from J; junction bases left unmatched: 5. CDR3 protein: CASRASGRRGELFF. CDR3 DNA: TGTGCCAGCAGGGCTAGCGGGAGACGCGGGGAGCTGTTTTTT.

A word on this clone: Other DNA sequences in this sample translate to the same CDR3. The chain employs TRBV7-9 and TRBJ1-1, with a possible D match to TRBD1 (5 bases). Trimming took 2 bases from V and 1 from J, leaving 8 bases between them. CDR1 is SEHNR and CDR2 is FQNEAQ in the germline V gene (reference sequence). The CDR3 sequence is 14 residues long. This chain's CDR3 is CASSLQGGNTEAFF. CDR3 bases: TGTGCCAGCAGCTTACAGGGTGGGAACACTGAAGCTTTCTTT.

The chain links TRBV9 to TRBJ2-1; D not certain. The germline V and J ends were trimmed by 2 bases and 4 bases, with 16 bases remaining between them. The CDR3 loop spans 16 amino acids. Germline lookup yields CDR1 SGDLS and CDR2 YYNGEE. The CDR3 loop is CASSVGMTELYNEQFF. The CDR3 DNA reads as TGTGCCAGCAGCGTTGGTATGACTGAGCTGTACAATGAGCAGTTCTTC.

The chain combines TRBV10-3 with TRBJ2-1; perhaps TRBD2 as D (5 bases). This CDR3 region has 15 residues. Germline-derived CDR1 and CDR2 are ENHRY and SYGVKD. Trimming pared 3 bases from V and 5 bases from J, leaving 14 bases between. The CDR3 bases are TGTGCCATCAGTGACTCCCTAGCCCGGCACAATGAGCAGTTCTTC. Translating it yields CAISDSLARHNEQFF.